The 19 T cell receptor beta chains listed next were all sequenced from one sample in a study of control samples from healthy donors and cancer patients. Profiled with immunoSEQ multiplex PCR; TCRdb holds only in-frame clones, not every one. The table shows about 120,000 clones, with about 94% occurring only once. The specimen sequenced was blood. These receptors were collected from a man aged 25 to 40 in good health.

The chain recombines TRBV5-6 with TRBJ2-3; 12 bases agree with TRBD2. Germline V gene lookup returns CDR1 SGHDT and CDR2 YYEEEE. V shed 4 bases and J 2 bases; nucleotides not matched to a gene: 5. The CDR3 is made up of 16 amino acids. The CDR3 here is CASSPGTSGFTDTQYF. In nucleotides, the CDR3 is TGTGCCAGCAGCCCTGGGACTAGCGGGTTCACAGATACGCAGTATTTT.

Regarding this clone: The sample contains more than one DNA sequence encoding this CDR3. The CDR3 loop reads CASSLVSSYEQYF. CDR3 nucleotide sequence: TGTGCCAGCAGCTTGGTTTCGTCCTACGAGCAGTACTTC. The rearrangement links TRBV5-6 to TRBJ2-7; no reliable D call. This CDR3 is 13 amino acids long. Germline CDR1 is SGHDT and CDR2 is YYEEEE. Trimming pared 0 bases from V and 1 base from J, leaving 5 bases between.

The chain joins TRBV9 to TRBJ1-1, with D maybe TRBD1 (6 bases). The CDR3 consists of 17 residues. Germline lookup yields CDR1 SGDLS and CDR2 YYNGEE. V was pared by 6 bases and J by 0 bases, with 21 bases between. The CDR3 DNA reads TGTGCCAGCACCTTTTCTCCCGGAGGGGGGGTGAACACTGAAGCTTTCTTT. Translation gives CASTFSPGGGVNTEAFF.

The chain has TRBV9 and TRBJ2-3, with D hard to call. V was shortened by 3 bases and J by 2 bases, with 4 bases between the two germline ends. CDR1 is SGDLS, CDR2 YYNGEE, per germline. The CDR3 totals 12 residues. The CDR3 protein is CASSATTDTQYF. The CDR3 nucleotides are TGTGCCAGCAGCGCGACCACAGATACGCAGTATTTT.

V gene TRBV6-1 combines with J gene TRBJ1-2; 12 nucleotides agree with TRBD1. V shed 2 bases and J 2 bases; nucleotides not matched to a gene: 9. Germline V gene sequence: CDR1 MNHNS, CDR2 SASEGT. The CDR3 loop spans 18 amino acids. CDR3 in DNA: TGTGCCAGCAGTGAAATGGGACAGGGGGCGAATCGGAACTATGGCTACACCTTC. It codes for CASSEMGQGANRNYGYTF.

The V call is TRBV27, the J call TRBJ2-5, with 10 bases aligning to TRBD1. Germline V gives CDR1 MNHEY, CDR2 SMNVEV (reference sequence). CDR3 length: 14 amino acids. J was trimmed by 2 bases and V by 5 bases; bases with no gene match: 2. The CDR3 nucleotides read TGTGCCAGCAGTAGACAGGGGGCTCAAGAGACCCAGTACTTC. It encodes CASSRQGAQETQYF.

This clone was counted only a few times. V is TRBV5-5 and J is TRBJ2-6; a possible D gene is TRBD2 (6 bases). There are 18 residues in the CDR3. Germline CDR1 reads SGHKS; CDR2 reads YYEKEE (reference sequence). Trimming cost V 4 bases and J 0 bases, with 17 bases left between them. CDR3 nucleotide sequence: TGTGCCAGCAGCCGGGCCGGGGGTCCCCGCTCTGGGGCCAACGTCCTGACTTTC. Translated, it gives CASSRAGGPRSGANVLTF.

V and J are TRBV2 and TRBJ1-1; the D gene is possibly TRBD1 (5 bases). The V end was cut by 1 base, the J end by 5 bases, with 11 bases between. This CDR3 region has 14 residues. Germline values: CDR1 SNHLY, CDR2 FYNNEI. Written as DNA, the CDR3 is TGTGCCAGCAGTGAAGTGGGGGGAAGGACTGAAGCTTTCTTT. Translating gives CASSEVGGRTEAFF.

The rearrangement links TRBV19 to TRBJ1-3; D is unclear. The CDR3 runs to 18 residues. Germline lookup yields CDR1 LNHDA and CDR2 SQIVND (reference sequence). Trimming stripped 3 bases from V and 4 bases from J, with 22 bases between. CDR3 nucleotides: TGTGCCAGTAGTATTGGGTTTGAGAAACGGTCATCCGGAAACACCATATATTTT. Protein product: CASSIGFEKRSSGNTIYF.

The chain joins TRBV14 to TRBJ2-2, with 8 bases matching TRBD1. V lost 4 bases to trimming and J lost 4 bases; unmatched junction nucleotides: 8. Germline V gene lookup returns CDR1 SGHDN and CDR2 FVKESK. This CDR3 spans 16 amino acids. In DNA form, the CDR3 reads TGTGCCAGCAGCCGACAGGGGCCCAGGGCCACCGGGGAGCTGTTTTTT. This encodes CASSRQGPRATGELFF.

This clone showed up just once. This chain joins TRBV18 and TRBJ1-1, with 9 bases fitting TRBD1. Trimming cost V 6 bases and J 4 bases; bases outside gene matches: 12. CDR3 length equals 16 residues. CDR1 is KGHSH, CDR2 LQKENI, per germline. As DNA, the CDR3 is TGTGCCAGCTCGCAGGACAGGGGTCAGGGATCCACTGAAGCTTTCTTT. Protein: CASSQDRGQGSTEAFF.

The chain is built from TRBV7-7 and TRBJ2-2; a weak D match, TRBD2 (5 bases). This CDR3 has 17 amino acids. V lost 5 bases and J lost 2, with 18 bases in between. Germline loops: CDR1 SSHAT, CDR2 FNYEAQ (reference sequence). The CDR3 spells CASSLQPDGKNTGELFF. DNA for the CDR3: TGTGCCAGCAGCCTCCAACCCGACGGGAAAAACACCGGGGAGCTGTTTTTT.

This clone was found once. The J gene is TRBJ2-5, the V gene TRBV7-9, with 10 bases fitting TRBD1. After removal of 1 base from V and 5 bases from J, the junction contained 7 bases not matched to a gene. The CDR3 sequence is 16 residues long. The V gene's germline CDR1 is SEHNR and CDR2 FQNEAQ (reference sequence). CDR3 loop: CASSLVETGGAETQYF. The CDR3 DNA follows: TGTGCCAGCAGCTTAGTGGAGACAGGGGGCGCGGAGACCCAGTACTTC.

The chain is built from TRBV20-1 and TRBJ1-1; D is unresolved. The CDR3 runs 10 residues. Germline loops: CDR1 DFQATT, CDR2 SNEGSKA (reference sequence). CDR3 nucleotide sequence: TGCAGCTCAAGGCTCCCTGAAGCTTTCTTT. It specifies CSSRLPEAFF.

The V gene is TRBV5-5, the J gene TRBJ2-1; D unclear. Germline V gene lookup returns CDR1 SGHKS and CDR2 YYEKEE (reference sequence). Trimming took 2 bases from V and 9 from J, leaving 12 bases between them. The CDR3 extends over 13 amino acids. The CDR3 protein is CASSFRVLFEQFF. Here the CDR3 DNA reads TGTGCCAGCAGCTTTAGGGTACTATTTGAGCAGTTCTTC.

In regard to this clone: Other DNA sequences within the sample encode an identical CDR3. The chain has TRBV5-1 and TRBJ2-3; TRBD2 matches at 12 bases. The CDR3 is made up of 15 amino acids. Germline V lookup: CDR1 SGHRS, CDR2 YFSETQ. J was trimmed by 5 bases and V by 4 bases; bases with no gene match: 5. CDR3 sequence: CASSLLAGGGDTQYF. The CDR3 DNA follows: TGCGCCAGCAGCCTACTAGCGGGGGGTGGAGATACGCAGTATTTT.

The rearrangement uses TRBV6-4 and TRBJ2-2; TRBD1 matches 8 bases. Germline V gives CDR1 MRHNA, CDR2 SNTAGT. The trim removed 0 bases at V and 3 bases at J, leaving 6 bases unmatched. The CDR3 spans 17 residues. The CDR3 reads CASSDSWTGKDTGELFF. The CDR3 DNA is TGTGCCAGCAGTGACTCATGGACAGGGAAAGACACCGGGGAGCTGTTTTTT.

The J gene is TRBJ2-1, the V gene TRBV12-5; 8 nucleotides match TRBD2. Germline V CDR1 and CDR2: LGHNT, FRNRAP. CDR3 length equals 16 residues. The V segment lost 1 base and the J segment 3 bases; nucleotides outside the gene matches: 5. The CDR3 sequence: CASGLGAGALYNEQFF. The DNA of the CDR3 is TGTGCTAGTGGTTTGGGAGCGGGGGCCCTCTACAATGAGCAGTTCTTC.

This chain joins TRBV6-1 and TRBJ1-1, with a possible D match to TRBD1 (5 bases). Trimming cost V 3 bases and J 5 bases, with 19 bases left between them. The CDR3 has 16 amino acids. Per germline, CDR1 MNHNS and CDR2 SASEGT. This CDR3 is CASSDGAGMGLTEAFF. The CDR3 DNA reads as TGTGCCAGCAGTGACGGGGCAGGGATGGGTCTAACTGAAGCTTTCTTT.